Sequencing of this T cell receptor (beta chain) was carried out in a study of beta chain features in type 1 diabetes. Study-level background: There was similarity between patients and healthy donors in age, gender and cell yields. Overall study results and limits: Type 1 diabetes patients showed a moderate but significant shortening of TCRB CDR3s in all four CD4+ subsets. PCR might pick shorter templates more often, in the same way for patients and controls.

This CDR3 is 14 amino acids long. Germline CDR1 is SGHTA and CDR2 is FQGNSA. Trimming left V 2 bases short and J 1 base short, with 9 bases between. Sorting that relied on CD45RO/CCR7/CD25/CD127/CD95/CD27 yielded CD4+ naive, central memory, regulatory and stem cell-like memory cells. This clone was seen a few times. The antigen remains unidentified. The entirety of the isolated RNA underwent reverse transcription, so expressed TCRB transcripts were sequenced. Profiling relied on immunoSEQ multiplex PCR, and the TCRdb table lists in-frame clones only, not all of them. Seen here are around 500,000 clones, approximately 10% observed once, and the top ten hold over 0.035%.

The sequence was obtained from a woman in her late teens or twenties in good health. The chain combines TRBV7-2 with TRBJ2-7; unclear D gene. Specimen: naive CD4+ T cells from blood. CDR3 sequence reads: CASSLRSHSYEQYF. The CDR3, as DNA: TGTGCCAGCAGCTTAAGGTCCCATTCCTACGAGCAGTACTTC.